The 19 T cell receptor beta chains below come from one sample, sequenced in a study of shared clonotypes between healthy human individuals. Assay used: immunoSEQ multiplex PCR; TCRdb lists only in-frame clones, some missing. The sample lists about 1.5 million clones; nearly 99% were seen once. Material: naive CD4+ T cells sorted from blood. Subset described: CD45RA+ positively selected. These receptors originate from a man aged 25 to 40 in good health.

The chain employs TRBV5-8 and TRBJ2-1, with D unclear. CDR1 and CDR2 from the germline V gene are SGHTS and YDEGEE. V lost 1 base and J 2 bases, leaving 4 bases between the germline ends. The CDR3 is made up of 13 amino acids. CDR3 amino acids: CASSLTTYNEQFF. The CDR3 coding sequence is TGTGCCAGCAGCTTGACAACCTACAATGAGCAGTTCTTC.

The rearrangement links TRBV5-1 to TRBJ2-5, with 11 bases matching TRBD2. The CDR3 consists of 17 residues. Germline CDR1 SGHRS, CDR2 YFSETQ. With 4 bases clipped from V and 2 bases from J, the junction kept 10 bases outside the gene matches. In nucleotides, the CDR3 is TGCGCCAGCAGCCCGGCTGGGACTAGCGGTTTTCAAGAGACCCAGTACTTC. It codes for CASSPAGTSGFQETQYF.

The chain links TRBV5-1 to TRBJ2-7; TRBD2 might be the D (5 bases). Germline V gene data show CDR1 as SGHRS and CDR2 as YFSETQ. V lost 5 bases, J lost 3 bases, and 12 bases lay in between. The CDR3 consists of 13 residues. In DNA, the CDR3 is TGCGCCAGCAGAGCTCAGCGGAGCTACGAGCAGTACTTC. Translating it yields CASRAQRSYEQYF.

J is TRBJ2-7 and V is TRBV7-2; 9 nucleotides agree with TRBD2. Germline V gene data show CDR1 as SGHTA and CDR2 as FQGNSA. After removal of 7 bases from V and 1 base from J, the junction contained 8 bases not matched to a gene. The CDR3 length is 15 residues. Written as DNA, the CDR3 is TGTGCCAGCACCTTTAGCGGGAGTAAATCCTACGAGCAGTACTTC. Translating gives CASTFSGSKSYEQYF.

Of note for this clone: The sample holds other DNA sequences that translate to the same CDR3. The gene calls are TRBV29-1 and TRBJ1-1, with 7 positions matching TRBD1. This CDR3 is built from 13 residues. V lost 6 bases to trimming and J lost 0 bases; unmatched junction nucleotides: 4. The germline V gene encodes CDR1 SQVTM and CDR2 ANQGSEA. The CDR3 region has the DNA TGCAGCGTGACAGGGACGTTGAACACTGAAGCTTTCTTT. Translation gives CSVTGTLNTEAFF.

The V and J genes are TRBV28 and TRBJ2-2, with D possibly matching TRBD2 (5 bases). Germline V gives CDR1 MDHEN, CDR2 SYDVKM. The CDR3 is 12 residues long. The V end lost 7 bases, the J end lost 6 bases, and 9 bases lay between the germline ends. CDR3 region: CASNGGPGELFF. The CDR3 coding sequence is TGTGCCAGCAACGGAGGCCCCGGGGAGCTGTTTTTT.

CDR3: CASSVRTGGNEKLFF. The CDR3 DNA sequence: TGTGCCAGCAGCGTCAGGACAGGGGGTAATGAAAAACTGTTTTTT. The chain couples TRBV5-8 to TRBJ1-4, with 10 bases that match TRBD1. CDR3 length: 15 amino acids. The trim removed 4 bases at V and 4 bases at J, leaving 4 bases unmatched. Per the germline V gene, CDR1 is SGHTS and CDR2 is YDEGEE. The full variable domain, rest sourced from reference TRBV5-8 and TRBJ1-4, is EAGVTQSPTHLIKTRGQQATLRCSPISGHTSVYWYQQALGLGLQFLLWYDEGEERNRGNFPPRFSGRQFPNYSSELNVNALELEDSALYLCASSVRTGGNEKLFFGSGTQLSVL.

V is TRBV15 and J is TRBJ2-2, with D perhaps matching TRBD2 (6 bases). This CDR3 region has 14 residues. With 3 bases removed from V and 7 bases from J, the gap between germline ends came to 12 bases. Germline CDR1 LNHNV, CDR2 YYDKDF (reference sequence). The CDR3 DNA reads TGTGCCACCAGCAGGAGCGACGGGGGCGGGGAGCTGTTTTTT. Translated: CATSRSDGGGELFF.

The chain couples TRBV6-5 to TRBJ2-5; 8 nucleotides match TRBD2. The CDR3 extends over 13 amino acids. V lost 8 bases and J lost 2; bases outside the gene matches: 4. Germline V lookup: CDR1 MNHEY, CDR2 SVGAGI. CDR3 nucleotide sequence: TGTGCCAGCGCGGGACTAGGGCAAGAGACCCAGTACTTC. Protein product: CASAGLGQETQYF.

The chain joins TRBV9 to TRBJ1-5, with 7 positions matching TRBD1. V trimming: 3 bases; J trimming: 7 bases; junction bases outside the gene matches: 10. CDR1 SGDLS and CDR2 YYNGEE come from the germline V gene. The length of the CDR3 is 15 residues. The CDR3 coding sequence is TGTGCCAGCAGCGAGGGGGAGGGGGCTGGCCAGCCCCAGCATTTT. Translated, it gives CASSEGEGAGQPQHF.

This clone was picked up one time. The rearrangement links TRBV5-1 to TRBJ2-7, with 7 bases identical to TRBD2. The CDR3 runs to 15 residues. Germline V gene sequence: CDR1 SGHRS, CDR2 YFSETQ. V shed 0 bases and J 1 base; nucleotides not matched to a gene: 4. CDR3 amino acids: CASSLGLAVSYEQYF. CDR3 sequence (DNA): TGCGCCAGCAGCTTGGGGCTAGCGGTTTCCTACGAGCAGTACTTC.

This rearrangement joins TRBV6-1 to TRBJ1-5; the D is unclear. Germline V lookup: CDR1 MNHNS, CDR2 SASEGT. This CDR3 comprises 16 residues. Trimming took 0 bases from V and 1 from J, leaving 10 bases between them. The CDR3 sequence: CASSEAAAWSNQPQHF. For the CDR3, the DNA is TGTGCCAGCAGTGAAGCCGCGGCATGGAGCAATCAGCCCCAGCATTTT.

The CDR3 DNA reads TGTGCCAGCAGTGAATCGATGACCTACGAGCAGTACTTC. This codes for CASSESMTYEQYF. V usage is TRBV25-1 and J usage is TRBJ2-7, with D hard to call. Trimming cost V 1 base and J 2 bases, with 6 bases left between them. This CDR3 spans 13 amino acids. Germline assignment: CDR1 MGHDK and CDR2 SYGVNS.

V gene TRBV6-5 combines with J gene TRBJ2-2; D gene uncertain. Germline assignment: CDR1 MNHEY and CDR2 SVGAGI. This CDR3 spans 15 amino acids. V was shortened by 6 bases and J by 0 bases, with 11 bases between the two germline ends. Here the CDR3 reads CASRKAGANTGELFF. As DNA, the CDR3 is TGTGCCAGCAGGAAGGCAGGCGCGAACACCGGGGAGCTGTTTTTT.

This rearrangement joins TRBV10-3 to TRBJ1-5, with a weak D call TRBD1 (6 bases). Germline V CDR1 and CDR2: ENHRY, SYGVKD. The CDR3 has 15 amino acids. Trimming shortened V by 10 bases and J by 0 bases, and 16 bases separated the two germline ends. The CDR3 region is CATKEQGYSNQPQHF. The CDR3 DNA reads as TGTGCCACCAAAGAACAGGGATATAGCAATCAGCCCCAGCATTTT.

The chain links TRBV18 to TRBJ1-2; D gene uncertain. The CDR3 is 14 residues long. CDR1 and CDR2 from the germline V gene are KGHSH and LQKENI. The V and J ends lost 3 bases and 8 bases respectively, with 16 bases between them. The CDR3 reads CASSPAFFLGGYTF. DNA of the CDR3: TGTGCCAGCTCACCCGCCTTCTTTCTGGGGGGCTACACCTTC.

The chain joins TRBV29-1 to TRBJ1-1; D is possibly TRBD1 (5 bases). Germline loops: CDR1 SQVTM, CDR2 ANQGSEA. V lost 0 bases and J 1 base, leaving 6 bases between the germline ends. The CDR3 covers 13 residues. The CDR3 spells CSVEEQGNTEAFF. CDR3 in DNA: TGCAGCGTTGAAGAGCAGGGGAACACTGAAGCTTTCTTT.

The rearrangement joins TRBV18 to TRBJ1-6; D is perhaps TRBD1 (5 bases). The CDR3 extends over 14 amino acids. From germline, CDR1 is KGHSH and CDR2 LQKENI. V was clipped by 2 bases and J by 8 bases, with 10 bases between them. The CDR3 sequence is CASSPSRADSPLHF. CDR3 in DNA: TGTGCCAGCTCACCAAGCAGGGCTGATTCACCCCTCCACTTT.

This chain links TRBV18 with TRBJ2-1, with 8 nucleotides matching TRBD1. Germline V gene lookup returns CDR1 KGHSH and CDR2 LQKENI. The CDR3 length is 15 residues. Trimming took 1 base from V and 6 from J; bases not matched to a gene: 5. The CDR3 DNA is TGTGCCAGCTCACCACTGGCAGACAGGGGCAATGAGCAGTTCTTC. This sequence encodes CASSPLADRGNEQFF.